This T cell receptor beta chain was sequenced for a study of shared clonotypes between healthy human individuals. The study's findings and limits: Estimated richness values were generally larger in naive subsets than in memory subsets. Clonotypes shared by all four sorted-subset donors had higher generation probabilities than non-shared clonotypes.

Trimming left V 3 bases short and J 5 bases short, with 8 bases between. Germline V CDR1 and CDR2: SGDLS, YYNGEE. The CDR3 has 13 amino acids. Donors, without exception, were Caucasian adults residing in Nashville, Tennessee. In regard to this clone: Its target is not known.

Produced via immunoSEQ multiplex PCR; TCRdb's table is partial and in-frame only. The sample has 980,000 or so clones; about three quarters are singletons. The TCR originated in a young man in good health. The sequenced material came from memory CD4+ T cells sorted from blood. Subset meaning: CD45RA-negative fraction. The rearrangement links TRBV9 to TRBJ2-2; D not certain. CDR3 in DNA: TGTGCCAGCAGCGGTACAGAGACCGGGGAGCTGTTTTTT. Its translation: CASSGTETGELFF.